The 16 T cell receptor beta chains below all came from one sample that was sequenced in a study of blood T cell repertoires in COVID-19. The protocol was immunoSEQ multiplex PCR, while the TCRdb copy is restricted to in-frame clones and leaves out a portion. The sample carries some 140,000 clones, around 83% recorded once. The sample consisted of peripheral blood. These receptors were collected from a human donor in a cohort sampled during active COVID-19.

CDR3 nucleotide sequence: TGTGCCAGCAGTTTTTCCGGACAAGGCACCGGGGAGCTGTTTTTT. Amino acid sequence: CASSFSGQGTGELFF. The chain links TRBV6-6 to TRBJ2-2; possible D gene TRBD1, 5 bases. This CDR3 spans 15 amino acids. Looked up from germline, CDR1 is MNHNY and CDR2 is SVGAGI (reference sequence). With 4 bases removed from V and 4 bases from J, the gap between germline ends came to 13 bases.

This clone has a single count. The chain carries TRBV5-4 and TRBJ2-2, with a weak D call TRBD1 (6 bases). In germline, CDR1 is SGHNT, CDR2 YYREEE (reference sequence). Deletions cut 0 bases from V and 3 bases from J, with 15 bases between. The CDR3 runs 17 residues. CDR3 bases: TGTGCCAGCAGCTTGGCGCAGGGGCGCTGGGACACCGGGGAGCTGTTTTTT. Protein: CASSLAQGRWDTGELFF. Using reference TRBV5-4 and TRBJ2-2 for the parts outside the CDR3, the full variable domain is ETGVTQSPTHLIKTRGQQVTLRCSSQSGHNTVSWYQQALGQGPQFIFQYYREEENGRGNFPPRFSGLQFPNYSSELNVNALELDDSALYLCASSLAQGRWDTGELFFGEGSRLTVL.

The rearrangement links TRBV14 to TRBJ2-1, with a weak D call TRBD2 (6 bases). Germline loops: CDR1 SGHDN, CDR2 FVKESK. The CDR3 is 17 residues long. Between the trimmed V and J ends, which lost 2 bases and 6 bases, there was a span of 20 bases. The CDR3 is CASSQRLVAGRSNEQFF. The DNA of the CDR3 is TGTGCCAGCAGCCAACGACTAGTTGCTGGTCGGAGCAATGAGCAGTTCTTC.

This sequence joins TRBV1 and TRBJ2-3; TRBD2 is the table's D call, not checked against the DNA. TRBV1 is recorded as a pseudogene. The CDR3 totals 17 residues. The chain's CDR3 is CTSSQDPLANSTDTQYF. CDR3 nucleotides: TGCACCAGCAGCCAAGATCCCCTAGCGAATAGCACAGATACGCAGTATTTT.

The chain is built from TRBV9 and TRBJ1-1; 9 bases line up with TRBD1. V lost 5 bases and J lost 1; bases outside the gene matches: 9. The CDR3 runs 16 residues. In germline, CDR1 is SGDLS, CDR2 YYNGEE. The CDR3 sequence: CASSSGTGMGNTEAFF. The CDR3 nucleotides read TGTGCCAGCAGTTCCGGGACAGGGATGGGGAACACTGAAGCTTTCTTT. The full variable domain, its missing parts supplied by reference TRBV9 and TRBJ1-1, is DSGVTQTPKHLITATGQRVTLRCSPRSGDLSVYWYQQSLDQGLQFLIQYYNGEERAKGNILERFSAQQFPDLHSELNLSSLELGDSALYFCASSSGTGMGNTEAFFGQGTRLTVV.

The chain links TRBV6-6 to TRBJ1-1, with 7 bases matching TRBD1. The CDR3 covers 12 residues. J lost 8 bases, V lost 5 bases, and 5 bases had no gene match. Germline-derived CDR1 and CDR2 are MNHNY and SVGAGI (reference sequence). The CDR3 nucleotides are TGTGCCAGCAGTCAGGGGGGGACAGAAGCTTTCTTT. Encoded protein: CASSQGGTEAFF.

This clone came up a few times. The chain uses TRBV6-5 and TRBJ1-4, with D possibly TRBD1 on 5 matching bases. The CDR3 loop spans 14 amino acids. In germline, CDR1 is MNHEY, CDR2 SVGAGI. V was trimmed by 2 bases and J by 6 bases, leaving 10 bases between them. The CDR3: CASSYGAGDEKLFF. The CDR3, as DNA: TGTGCCAGCAGTTACGGAGCGGGGGATGAAAAACTGTTTTTT.

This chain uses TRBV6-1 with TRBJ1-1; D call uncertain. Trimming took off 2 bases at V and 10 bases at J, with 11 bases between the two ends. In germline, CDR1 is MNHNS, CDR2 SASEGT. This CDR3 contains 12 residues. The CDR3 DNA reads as TGTGCCAGCAGTGAACGCGGGGTCGCAGCTTTCTTT. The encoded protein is CASSERGVAAFF.

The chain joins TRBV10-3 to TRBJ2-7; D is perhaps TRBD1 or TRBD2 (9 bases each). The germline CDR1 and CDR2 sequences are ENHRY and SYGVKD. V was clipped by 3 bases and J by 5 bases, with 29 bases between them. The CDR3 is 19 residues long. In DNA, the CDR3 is TGTGCCATCAGTGACGGGACAGGGCCGTTGCGGGAGGGCCAAGACGAGCAGTACGTC. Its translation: CAISDGTGPLREGQDEQYV.

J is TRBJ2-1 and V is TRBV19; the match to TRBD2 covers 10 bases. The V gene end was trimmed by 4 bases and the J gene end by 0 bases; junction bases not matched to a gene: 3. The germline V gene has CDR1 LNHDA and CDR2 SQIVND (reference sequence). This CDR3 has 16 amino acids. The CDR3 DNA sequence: TGTGCCAGTAGTAAGGCTAGCGGGAGCTCCTACAATGAGCAGTTCTTC. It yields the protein CASSKASGSSYNEQFF.

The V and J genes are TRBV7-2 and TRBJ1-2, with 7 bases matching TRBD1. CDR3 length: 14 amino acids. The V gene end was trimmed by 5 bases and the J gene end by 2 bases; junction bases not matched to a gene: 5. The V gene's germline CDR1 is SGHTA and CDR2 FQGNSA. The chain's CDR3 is CASSHPGQNYGYTF. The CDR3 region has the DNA TGTGCCAGCAGCCACCCGGGACAGAACTATGGCTACACCTTC.

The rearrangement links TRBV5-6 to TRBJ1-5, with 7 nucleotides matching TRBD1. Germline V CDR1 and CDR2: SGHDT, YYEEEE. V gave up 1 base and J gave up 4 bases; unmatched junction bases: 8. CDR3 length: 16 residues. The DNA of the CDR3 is TGTGCCAGCAGCTTGAATACAGGGGCACAGAATCAGCCCCAGCATTTT. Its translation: CASSLNTGAQNQPQHF.

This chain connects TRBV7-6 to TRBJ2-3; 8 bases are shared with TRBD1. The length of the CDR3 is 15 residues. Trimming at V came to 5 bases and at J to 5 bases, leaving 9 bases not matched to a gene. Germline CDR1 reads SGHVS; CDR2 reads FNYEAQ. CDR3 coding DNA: TGTGCCAGCAGCCCCCAGGACAGGGCCATAGATACGCAGTATTTT. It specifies CASSPQDRAIDTQYF.

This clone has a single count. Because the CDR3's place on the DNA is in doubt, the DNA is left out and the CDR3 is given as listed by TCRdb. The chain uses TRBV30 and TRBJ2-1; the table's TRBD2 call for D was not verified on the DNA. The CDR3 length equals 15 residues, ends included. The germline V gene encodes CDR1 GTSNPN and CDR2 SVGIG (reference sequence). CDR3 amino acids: CAWSTDFRGYNEQFF.

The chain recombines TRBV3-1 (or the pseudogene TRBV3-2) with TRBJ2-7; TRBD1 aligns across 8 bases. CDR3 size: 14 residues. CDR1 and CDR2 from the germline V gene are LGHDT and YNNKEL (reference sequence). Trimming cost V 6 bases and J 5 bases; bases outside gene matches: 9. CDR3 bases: TGTGCCAGCAGGATCGGACAGGGTTGGAACGAGCAGTACTTC. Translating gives CASRIGQGWNEQYF.

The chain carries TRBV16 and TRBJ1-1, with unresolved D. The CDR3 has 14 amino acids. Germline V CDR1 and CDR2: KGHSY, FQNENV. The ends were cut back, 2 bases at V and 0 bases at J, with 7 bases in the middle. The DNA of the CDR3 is TGTGCCAGCAGCCAAGGGAGGGTGAACACTGAAGCTTTCTTT. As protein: CASSQGRVNTEAFF.